In its sample, the clone carrying this T cell receptor beta chain was seen once. Its antigen is not identified. This CDR3 is built from 13 residues. Germline V gene lookup returns CDR1 SEHNR and CDR2 FQNEAQ (reference sequence). V was shortened by 1 base and J by 5 bases, with 9 bases between the two germline ends. This sample was taken from a study of T cell responses to AZD1222 COVID-19 vaccine. Study-level points and caveats: Variant regions that are unmutated are reportedly the target of nearly half of spike-specific TCRs. Spike-wide coverage was observed for vaccine-associated CD4 TCRs, with dominant responses at 160-218 and 743-854.

Repertoires were generated with immunoSEQ multiplex PCR, while TCRdb's copy carries only in-frame clones and drops some. The sample shows tens of thousands of clones, 89% of them seen only once. The sequence was obtained from an adult in good health. This chain uses TRBV7-9 with TRBJ2-7, with D perhaps TRBD1 (5 bases). Material: peripheral blood, obtained on day 0 of AZD1222 vaccination. CDR3 amino acids: CASSLGQSDEQYF. The CDR3 nucleotides are TGTGCCAGCAGCTTAGGACAGAGCGACGAGCAGTACTTC.